A selection of T cell receptor beta chains follows, all from one sample in a study of Graves' ophthalmopathy and Graves' hyperthyroidism. TCRdb independently ran MiXCR on the multiplex PCR reads; one entry per CDR3 protein. The profile covers roughly 500,000 distinct CDR3 sequences, with under 15% appearing a single time and 9.8% taken by the ten largest. Sequencing was performed on blood. The source of these receptors is a woman between 25 and 40 years old with Graves' ophthalmopathy. Both conserved end residues are part of each CDR3. D genes are given only for firm matches. A row's size may be missing; if present it is once, few, many or a size class.

v_call,d_call,j_call,clone_size,cdr3_nt,cdr3_aa
TRBV2,TRBD2,TRBJ2-2,many,TGTGCCAGCAGTGGGACTAGCGGGACGGGCGGGGAGCTGTTTTTT,CASSGTSGTGGELFF
TRBV2,-,TRBJ2-7,many,TGTGCCACCGTCGTCGCAGGGGAGTACGAGCAGTACTTC,CATVVAGEYEQYF
TRBV6-5,-,TRBJ2-5,many,TGTGCCAGCAGTTACTCGGGAGGGACCCAGTACTTC,CASSYSGGTQYF
TRBV11-2,TRBD1,TRBJ2-7,many,TGTGCCAGCAGCCGAGGGACAGGGAGTCTCTACGAGCAGTACTTC,CASSRGTGSLYEQYF
TRBV12-5,-,TRBJ1-2,many,TGTGCTAGTGGAACCACTCCGGGACGGCCGATAGCTAACTATGGCTACACCTTC,CASGTTPGRPIANYGYTF
TRBV7-8,-,TRBJ2-5,-,TGTGCCAGCAGCTTTCAAGAGACCAAGTACTTC,CASSFQETKYF
TRBV10-3,-,TRBJ1-1,-,TGTGCCATCAGTGAAAGTTCAGTGGGGCGTAGATCGGGGACTGAAGCTTTCTTT,CAISESSVGRRSGTEAFF
TRBV20-1,TRBD1,TRBJ1-1,many,TGCAGTGCCGACAGGGAGACTAACACTGAAGCTTTCTTT,CSADRETNTEAFF
TRBV4-1,-,TRBJ2-7,many,TGCGCCAGCAGGGGGCTAGAGGACGAGCAGTACTTC,CASRGLEDEQYF
TRBV18,-,TRBJ1-5,many,TGTGCCAGCTCCCTCTCCCTAGATCAGCCCCAGCATTTT,CASSLSLDQPQHF
TRBV10-3,TRBD1,TRBJ1-5,few,TGTGCCATCAGTGGGGAGGACAGGGAGCCCCAGCATTTT,CAISGEDREPQHF
TRBV28,-,TRBJ1-5,many,TGTGCCAGCAGGACCCCGGGAAGGAGCAATCAGCCCCAGCATTTT,CASRTPGRSNQPQHF
TRBV11-2,TRBD1,TRBJ1-1,many,TGTGCCAGCAGCTTGGGACAGGGGGCCCCCGAAGCTTTCTTT,CASSLGQGAPEAFF
TRBV28,TRBD1,TRBJ1-5,many,TGTGCCACCCGACAGGGTCATCAGCCCCAGCATTTT,CATRQGHQPQHF
TRBV6-1,-,TRBJ2-2,-,TGTGCCAGCAGCCTCACGGGACACTTGAACACCGGGGAGCTGTTTTTT,CASSLTGHLNTGELFF
TRBV6-1,-,TRBJ1-6,many,TGTGCCAGCAGTGAGTTACCCTATAATTCACCCCTCCACTTT,CASSELPYNSPLHF
TRBV6-5,TRBD1,TRBJ1-1,many,TGTGCCAGCAGTTCGGGACAGTGGACTGAAGCTTTCTTT,CASSSGQWTEAFF
TRBV12-3/TRBV12-4,-,TRBJ1-1,-,TGTGCCAGCAGTTTTGGTTCGGTGGGGTGGCGCGCTTTCTTT,CASSFGSVGWRAFF
TRBV11-2,-,TRBJ2-7,few,TGTGCCAGCAGCTTAGCCTGGGGTAGTAACGAGCAGTACTTC,CASSLAWGSNEQYF
TRBV11-2,TRBD1,TRBJ1-5,-,TGTGCCAGCAGCCCGGACAGGGTCGATCAGCCCCAGCATTTT,CASSPDRVDQPQHF
TRBV20-1,TRBD2,TRBJ2-7,many,TGCAGTGCTAGAGATCTCGGCGGGGGGACTGAAGCCTACGAGCAGTACTTC,CSARDLGGGTEAYEQYF
TRBV5-1,-,TRBJ1-3,many,TGCGCCAGCAGCAGGGCGGCCAGGGGACGTGGAAACACCATATATTTT,CASSRAARGRGNTIYF
TRBV6-2/TRBV6-3,-,TRBJ2-7,many,TGTGCCAGCAGTATGTCCTACGAGCAGTACTTC,CASSMSYEQYF
TRBV6-5,-,TRBJ2-7,-,TGTGCCAGCAGTTACGATCCTCGGACAGACGCCTACGAGCAGTACTTC,CASSYDPRTDAYEQYF
TRBV12-3/TRBV12-4,-,TRBJ2-2,many,TGTGCCAGCAGCCAAGGGAATGCGGAGCTGTTTTTT,CASSQGNAELFF
TRBV6-1,-,TRBJ1-5,many,TGTGCCAGTGACAGGTCGAATAGCAATCAGCCCCAGCATTTT,CASDRSNSNQPQHF
TRBV7-8,-,TRBJ2-5,-,TGTGCCAGCAGCTTATTTACGGGGGTACAAGAGACCCAGTACTTC,CASSLFTGVQETQYF
TRBV28,-,TRBJ1-1,many,TGTGCCAGCAGCGTCCAGGCGACTTCCCCGAAACGGGACTTT,CASSVQATSPKRDF
TRBV28,TRBD1,TRBJ2-7,-,TGTGCCAGCAGTTTGTTCTATGATCTGACAGGGTCGACCTACGAGCAGTACTTC,CASSLFYDLTGSTYEQYF